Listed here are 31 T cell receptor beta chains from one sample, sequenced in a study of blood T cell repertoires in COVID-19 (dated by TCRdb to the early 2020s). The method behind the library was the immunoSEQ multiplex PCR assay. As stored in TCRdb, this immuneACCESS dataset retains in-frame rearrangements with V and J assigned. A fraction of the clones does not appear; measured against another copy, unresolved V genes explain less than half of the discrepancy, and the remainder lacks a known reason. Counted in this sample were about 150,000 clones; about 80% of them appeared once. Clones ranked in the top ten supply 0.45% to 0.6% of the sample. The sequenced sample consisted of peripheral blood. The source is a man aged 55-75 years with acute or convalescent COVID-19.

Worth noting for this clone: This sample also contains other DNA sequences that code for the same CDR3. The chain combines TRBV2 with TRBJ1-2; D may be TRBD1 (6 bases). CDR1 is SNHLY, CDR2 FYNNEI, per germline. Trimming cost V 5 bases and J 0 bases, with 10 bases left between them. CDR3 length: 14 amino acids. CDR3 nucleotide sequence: TGTGCCAGCAGTCGGACAGAGACTAACTATGGCTACACCTTC. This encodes CASSRTETNYGYTF.

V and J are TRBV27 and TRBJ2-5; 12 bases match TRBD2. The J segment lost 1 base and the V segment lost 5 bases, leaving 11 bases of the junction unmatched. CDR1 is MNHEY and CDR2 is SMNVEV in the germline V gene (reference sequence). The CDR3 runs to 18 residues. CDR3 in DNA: TGTGCCAGCAGTCGGGCGGGGCTAGCGGGGGGGGTCCAAGAGACCCAGTACTTC. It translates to CASSRAGLAGGVQETQYF.

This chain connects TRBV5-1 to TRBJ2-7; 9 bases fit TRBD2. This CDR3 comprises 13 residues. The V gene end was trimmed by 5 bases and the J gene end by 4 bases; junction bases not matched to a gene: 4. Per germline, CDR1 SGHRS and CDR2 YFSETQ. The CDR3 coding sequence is TGCGCCAGCAGGAGGACTAGCGCGTACGAGCAGTACTTC. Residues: CASRRTSAYEQYF.

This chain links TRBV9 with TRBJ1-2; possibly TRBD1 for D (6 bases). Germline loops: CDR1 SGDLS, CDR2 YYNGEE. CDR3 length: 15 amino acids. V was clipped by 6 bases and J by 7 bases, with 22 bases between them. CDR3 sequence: CASITWAGVEGGYTF. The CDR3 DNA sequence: TGTGCCAGCATTACCTGGGCAGGGGTAGAGGGTGGCTACACCTTC.

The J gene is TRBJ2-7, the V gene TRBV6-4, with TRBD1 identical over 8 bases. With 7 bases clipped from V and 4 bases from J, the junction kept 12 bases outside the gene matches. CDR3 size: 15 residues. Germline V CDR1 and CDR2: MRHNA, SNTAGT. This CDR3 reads CASTLTGTGSYEQYF. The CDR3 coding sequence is TGTGCCAGCACCCTAACCGGGACAGGCTCGTACGAGCAGTACTTC.

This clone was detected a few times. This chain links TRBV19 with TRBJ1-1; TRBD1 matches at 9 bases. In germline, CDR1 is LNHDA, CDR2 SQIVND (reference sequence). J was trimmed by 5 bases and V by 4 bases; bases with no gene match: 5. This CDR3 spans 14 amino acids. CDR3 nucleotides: TGTGCCAGTAGTAGGACAGGGGCTGCGACTGAAGCTTTCTTT. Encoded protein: CASSRTGAATEAFF. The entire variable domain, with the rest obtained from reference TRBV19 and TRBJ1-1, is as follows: DGGITQSPKYLFRKEGQNVTLSCEQNLNHDAMYWYRQDPGQGLRLIYYSQIVNDFQKGDIAEGYSVSREKKESFPLTVTSAQKNPTAFYLCASSRTGAATEAFFGQGTRLTVV.

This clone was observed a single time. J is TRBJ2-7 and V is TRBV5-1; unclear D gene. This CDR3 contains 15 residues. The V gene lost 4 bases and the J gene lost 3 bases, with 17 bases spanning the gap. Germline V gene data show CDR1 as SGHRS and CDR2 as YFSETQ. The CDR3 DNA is TGCGCCAGCAGCCCCGCACCGGGTAACGTCTACGAGCAGTACTTC. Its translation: CASSPAPGNVYEQYF.

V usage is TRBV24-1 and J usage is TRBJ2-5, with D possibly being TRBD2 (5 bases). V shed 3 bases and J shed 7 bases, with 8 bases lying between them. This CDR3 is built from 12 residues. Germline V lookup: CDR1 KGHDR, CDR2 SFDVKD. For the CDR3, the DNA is TGTGCCACCAGTGATGCCGGAGGGACCCAGTACTTC. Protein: CATSDAGGTQYF.

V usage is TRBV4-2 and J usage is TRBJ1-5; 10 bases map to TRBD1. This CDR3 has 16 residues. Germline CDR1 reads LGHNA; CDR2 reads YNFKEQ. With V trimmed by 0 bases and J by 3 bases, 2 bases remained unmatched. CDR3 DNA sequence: TGTGCCAGCAGCCAAGAGGGACAGGGGAACAATCAGCCCCAGCATTTT. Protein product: CASSQEGQGNNQPQHF.

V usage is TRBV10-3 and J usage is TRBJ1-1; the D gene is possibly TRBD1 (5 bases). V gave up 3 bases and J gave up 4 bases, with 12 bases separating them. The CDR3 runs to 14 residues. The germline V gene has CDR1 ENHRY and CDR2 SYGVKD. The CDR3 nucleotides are TGTGCCATCAGTGATTCGGGGGGGGTCACTGAAGCTTTCTTT. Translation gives CAISDSGGVTEAFF.

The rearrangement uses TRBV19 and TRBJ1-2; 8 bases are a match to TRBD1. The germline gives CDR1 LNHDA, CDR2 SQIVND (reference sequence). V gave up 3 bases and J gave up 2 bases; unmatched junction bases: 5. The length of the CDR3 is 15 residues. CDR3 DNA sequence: TGTGCCAGTAGTATTGGAGGGACAGGCAACTATGGCTACACCTTC. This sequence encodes CASSIGGTGNYGYTF.

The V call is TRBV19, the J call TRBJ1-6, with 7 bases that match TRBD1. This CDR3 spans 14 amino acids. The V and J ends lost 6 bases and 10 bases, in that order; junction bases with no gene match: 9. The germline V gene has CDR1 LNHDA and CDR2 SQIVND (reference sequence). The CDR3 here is CASSPRDSRSPLHF. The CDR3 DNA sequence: TGTGCCAGTAGCCCACGGGACAGTCGGTCACCCCTCCACTTT.

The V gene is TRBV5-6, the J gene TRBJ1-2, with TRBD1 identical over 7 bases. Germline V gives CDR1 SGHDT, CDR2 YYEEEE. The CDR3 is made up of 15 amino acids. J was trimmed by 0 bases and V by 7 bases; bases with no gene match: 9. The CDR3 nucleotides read TGTGCCAGCTCCCCAGGGGGAAACCCTAACTATGGCTACACCTTC. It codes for CASSPGGNPNYGYTF.

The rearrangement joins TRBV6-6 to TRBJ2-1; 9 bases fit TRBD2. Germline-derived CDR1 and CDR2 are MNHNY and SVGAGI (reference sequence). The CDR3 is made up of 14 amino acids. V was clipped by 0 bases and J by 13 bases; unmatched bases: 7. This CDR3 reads CASSYSTLAGSQFF. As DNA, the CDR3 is TGTGCCAGCAGTTACTCGACTCTAGCGGGATCCCAGTTCTTC.

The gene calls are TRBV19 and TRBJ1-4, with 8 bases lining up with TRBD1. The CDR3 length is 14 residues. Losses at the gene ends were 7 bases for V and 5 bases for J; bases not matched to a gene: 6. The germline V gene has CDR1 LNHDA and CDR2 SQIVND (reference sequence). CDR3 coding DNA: TGTGCCAGTACCCACGGACAGGGCAATGAAAAACTGTTTTTT. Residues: CASTHGQGNEKLFF.

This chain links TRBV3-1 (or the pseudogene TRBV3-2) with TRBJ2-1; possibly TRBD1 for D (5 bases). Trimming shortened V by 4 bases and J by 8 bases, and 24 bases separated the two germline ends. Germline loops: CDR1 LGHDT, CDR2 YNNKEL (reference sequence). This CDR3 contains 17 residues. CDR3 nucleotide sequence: TGTGCCAGCAGCCTGCCGTTCCGGCAGGGCTTCAGCTATGAGCAGTTCTTC. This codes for CASSLPFRQGFSYEQFF.

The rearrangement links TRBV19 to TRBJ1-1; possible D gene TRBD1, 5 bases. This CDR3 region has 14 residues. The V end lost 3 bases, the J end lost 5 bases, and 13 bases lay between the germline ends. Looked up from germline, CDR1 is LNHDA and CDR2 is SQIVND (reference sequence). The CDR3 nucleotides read TGTGCCAGTAGTATGGGGCCAGCGAATACTGAAGCTTTCTTT. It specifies CASSMGPANTEAFF.

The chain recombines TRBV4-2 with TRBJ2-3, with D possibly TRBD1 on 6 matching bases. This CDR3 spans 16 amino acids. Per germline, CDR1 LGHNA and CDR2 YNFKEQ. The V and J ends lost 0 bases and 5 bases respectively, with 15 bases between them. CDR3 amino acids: CASSQESWQGKDTQYF. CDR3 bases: TGTGCCAGCAGCCAAGAATCTTGGCAGGGGAAAGATACGCAGTATTTT.

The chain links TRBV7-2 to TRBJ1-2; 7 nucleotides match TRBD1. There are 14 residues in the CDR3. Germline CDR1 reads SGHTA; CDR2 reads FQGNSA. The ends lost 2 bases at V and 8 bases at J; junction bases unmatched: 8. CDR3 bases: TGTGCCAGCAGCTTACAAGGGGGCCTTGAGGGCTACACCTTC. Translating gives CASSLQGGLEGYTF.

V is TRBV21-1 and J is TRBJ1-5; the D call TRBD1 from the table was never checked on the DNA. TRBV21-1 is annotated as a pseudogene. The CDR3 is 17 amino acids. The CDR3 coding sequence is TGTGCCAGCAGCAAAGCGGGCAGGGATGACGGCAATCAGCCCCAGCATTTT. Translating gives CASSKAGRDDGNQPQHF.

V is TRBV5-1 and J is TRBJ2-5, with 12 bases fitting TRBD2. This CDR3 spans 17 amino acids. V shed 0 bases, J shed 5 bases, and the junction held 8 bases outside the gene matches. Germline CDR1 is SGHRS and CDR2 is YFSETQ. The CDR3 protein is CASSLEPSGGARETQYF. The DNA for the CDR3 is TGCGCCAGCAGCTTGGAACCTAGCGGGGGGGCCCGGGAGACCCAGTACTTC.

The CDR3 here is CASSLDRGTAGNTIYF. Written as DNA, the CDR3 is TGTGCCAGCAGCTTAGATAGGGGGACGGCTGGAAACACCATATATTTT. The J gene is TRBJ1-3, the V gene TRBV7-2; D possibly corresponds to TRBD1 (6 bases). Trimming shortened V by 1 base and J by 2 bases, and 12 bases separated the two germline ends. CDR1 and CDR2 from the germline V gene are SGHTA and FQGNSA. The CDR3 consists of 16 residues.

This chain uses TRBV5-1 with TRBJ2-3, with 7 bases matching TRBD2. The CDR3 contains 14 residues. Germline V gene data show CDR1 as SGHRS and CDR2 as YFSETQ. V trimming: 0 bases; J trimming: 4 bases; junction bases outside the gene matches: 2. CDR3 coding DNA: TGCGCCAGCAGCTTGGAGACTAGCCCAGATACGCAGTATTTT. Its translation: CASSLETSPDTQYF.

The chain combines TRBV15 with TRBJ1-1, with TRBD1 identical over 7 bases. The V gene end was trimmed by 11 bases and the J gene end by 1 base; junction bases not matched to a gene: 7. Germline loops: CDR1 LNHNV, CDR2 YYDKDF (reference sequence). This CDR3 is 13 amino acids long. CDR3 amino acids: CAADRDSNTEAFF. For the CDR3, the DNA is TGTGCCGCCGACAGGGACTCGAACACTGAAGCTTTCTTT. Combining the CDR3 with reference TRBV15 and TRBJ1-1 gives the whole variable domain DAMVIQNPRYQVTQFGKPVTLSCSQTLNHNVMYWYQQKSSQAPKLLFHYYDKDFNNEADTPDNFQSRRPNTSFCFLDIRSPGLGDTAMYLCAADRDSNTEAFFGQGTRLTVV.

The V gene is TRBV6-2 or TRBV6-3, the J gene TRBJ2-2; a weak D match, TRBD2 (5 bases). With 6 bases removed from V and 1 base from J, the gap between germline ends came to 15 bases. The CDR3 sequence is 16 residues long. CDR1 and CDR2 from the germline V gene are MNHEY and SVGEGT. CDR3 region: CASSRDPGLNTGELFF. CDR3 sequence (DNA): TGTGCCAGCAGCCGAGACCCAGGACTGAACACCGGGGAGCTGTTTTTT.

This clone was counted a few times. The CDR3 nucleotides are TGTGCCAGCAGTCGGACATTAAGTATGGACGAGCAGTACTTC. Its protein is CASSRTLSMDEQYF. The V gene is TRBV6-6, the J gene TRBJ2-7, with D possibly being TRBD1 (5 bases). The germline V gene encodes CDR1 MNHNY and CDR2 SVGAGI (reference sequence). The CDR3 totals 14 residues. Trimming removed 5 bases from V and 5 bases from J, with 16 bases in between.

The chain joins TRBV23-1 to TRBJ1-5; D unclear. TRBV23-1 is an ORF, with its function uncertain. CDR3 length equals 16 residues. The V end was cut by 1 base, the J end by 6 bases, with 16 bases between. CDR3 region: CASSQWETPDGQPQHF. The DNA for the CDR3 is TGCGCCAGCAGTCAATGGGAGACCCCAGACGGTCAGCCCCAGCATTTT.

In DNA, the CDR3 is TGTGCCACCGTGACAGGGGGAGGTGAAAAACTGTTTTTT. Amino acid sequence: CATVTGGGEKLFF. This rearrangement joins TRBV28 to TRBJ1-4; 9 bases are shared with TRBD1. The CDR3 is 13 amino acids. V shed 10 bases and J 7 bases; nucleotides not matched to a gene: 7. CDR1 is MDHEN and CDR2 is SYDVKM in the germline V gene.

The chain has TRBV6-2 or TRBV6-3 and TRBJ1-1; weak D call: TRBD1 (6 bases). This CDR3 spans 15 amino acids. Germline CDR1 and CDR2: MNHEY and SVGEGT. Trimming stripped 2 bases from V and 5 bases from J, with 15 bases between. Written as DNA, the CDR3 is TGTGCCAGCAGTTACGGGGAGGGGGGCTGGACTGAAGCTTTCTTT. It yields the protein CASSYGEGGWTEAFF.

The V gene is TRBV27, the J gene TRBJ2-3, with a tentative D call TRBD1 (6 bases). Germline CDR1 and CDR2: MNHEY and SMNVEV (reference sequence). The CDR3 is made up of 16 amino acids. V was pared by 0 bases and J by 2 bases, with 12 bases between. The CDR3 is CASSLSAGEITDTQYF. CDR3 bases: TGTGCCAGCAGTTTATCGGCAGGGGAAATCACAGATACGCAGTATTTT.

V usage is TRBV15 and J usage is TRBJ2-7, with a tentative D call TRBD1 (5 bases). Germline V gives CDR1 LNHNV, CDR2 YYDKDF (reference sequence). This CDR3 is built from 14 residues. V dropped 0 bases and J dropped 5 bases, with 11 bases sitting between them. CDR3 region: CATSRDTQVHEQYF. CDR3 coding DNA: TGTGCCACCAGCAGAGATACACAGGTACACGAGCAGTACTTC.